This section outlines one T cell receptor beta chain sequence together with its context. Its antigen has not been determined. There are no base qualities to consult, and no much larger clone falls within one base. CDR1 SGHVS and CDR2 FQNEAQ were looked up in the germline V gene. Trimming removed 3 bases from V and 3 bases from J; the gene matches leave 7 bases unexplained. Spanning cysteine to phenylalanine, the CDR3 consists of 15 amino acids. This entry keeps only the CDR3 DNA: 45 bases, framed from base 1. This entry is derived from a study of memory CD4+ T cells and cytomegalovirus serostatus (dated by TCRdb to about 2019). Study-level background: A total of 33 healthy Belgian adults, of whom 9 were CMV seropositive and roughly 24 were CMV seronegative, were included in the cohort. CD4+ memory TCRbeta repertoires of a Belgian cohort with known cytomegalovirus serostatus were sequenced in order to replicate a published TCR-based CMV serostatus classifier. Points the paper makes about the study in general: On the Belgian cohort, the classifier based on the original framework reached a median bootstrapped AUC of nearly 0.96, with a 95% CI of 0.76-1.00. Among the 150 to 200 previously reported CMV-associated TCRbeta sequences, some 70 showed up in the CD4+ memory repertoires, with each one found in between one and five individuals. Only CD4+CD45RO+ memory cells were sequenced, in contrast to the original study, which included naive and memory CD4+ and CD8+ populations. For CMV serostatus prediction, a median bootstrapped AUC of about 0.95 was reached with the original framework, and a median bootstrapped AUC of roughly 0.89 was reached with a US-trained random forest. The results were interpreted as suggesting that the CMV-associated TCR signature is largely present in the CD4+ memory repertoire.

The Quick-DNA Microprep Kit was used to extract genomic DNA from the sorted cells. Amplification of TCRbeta DNA was done with the immunoSEQ hsTCRbeta kit, following the protocol from the manufacturer. An Illumina MiSeq instrument was used to sequence the TCRbeta libraries. Per the original workflow: Once out-of-frame sequences had been removed, more than 2 million distinct TCRbeta sequences were left, which works out to an average of roughly 64,000 per individual. Each individual was scored using the number of around 180 previously reported CMV-associated TCRbeta sequences that the individual carried and the total number of productive distinct TCRbeta sequences. A beta-binomial model was reimplemented in Python, and scikit-learn random forests with default parameters were trained on data from the US cohort. Classifier performance on the Belgian cohort was summarized as median AUC with percentile confidence intervals calculated over 10,000 bootstrap iterations. TCRdb holds this immuneACCESS table with in-frame rearrangements only. Some clones are missing; in checked studies, unresolved V genes explain under half, and the rest has no known cause. The V and J calls and clone size come from that table; D and trimming were worked out from the DNA. Across this sample there are over 50,000 clones, with about 81% seen only once. Over 0.7% of the sample is held by the ten biggest clonotypes.

A FACSAria II was used to sort memory CD4+ T cells, defined as single viable CD3+CD4+CD8-CD45RO+ cells. To determine CMV serostatus, a Roche Elecsys assay was used that detects serum IgG against CMV pp150, pp28, p38 and p52. Once the samples were thawed, total CD4+ T cells were enriched through positive selection using CD4 magnetic microbeads. Samples originated from another study that specifically interrogated the CD4+ T cell memory repertoire. Following standard operating procedures, peripheral blood mononuclear cells were isolated and cryopreserved, while serum was kept at -80 degrees C. Staining used CD3-PerCP (BW264/56), CD4-APC (RPA-T4), CD45RO-PE (UCHT1) and CD8-Pacific Orange (3B5) antibodies, with Sytox blue excluding non-viable cells.

Specimen: memory CD4+ T cells from blood. This chain joins TRBV7-8 to TRBJ1-2; 7 bases in the middle match TRBD1. This TCR derives from an adult in good health and CMV-seronegative. The DNA sequence is as follows: TGTGCCAGCAGCTTTGGCGGAGGGGGCGACTATGGCTACACCTTC. Protein translation: CASSFGGGGDYGYTF.